This entry lists 10 T cell receptor beta chains sequenced from one sample in a study of blood T cell repertoires in COVID-19. Produced via immunoSEQ multiplex PCR; TCRdb's table is partial and in-frame only. The repertoire holds some 170,000 clones, with roughly 86% as singletons. Source material: peripheral blood. All receptors come from a woman in her fifties or sixties with acute or convalescent COVID-19.

This clone was counted a single time. The rearrangement joins TRBV19 to TRBJ2-5; 8 bases align to TRBD1. Germline CDR1 and CDR2: LNHDA and SQIVND (reference sequence). The CDR3 length is 16 residues. V dropped 4 bases and J dropped 0; count of bases not matched to a gene: 7. CDR3 bases: TGTGCCAGTAGTAGGGGGACAGGCTATAACCAAGAGACCCAGTACTTC. The encoded protein is CASSRGTGYNQETQYF.

The table lists this clone with a count of one. The chain joins TRBV4-1 to TRBJ1-3; no clear D. This CDR3 contains 15 residues. The germline CDR1 and CDR2 sequences are MGHRA and YSYEKL. Deletions cut 1 base from V and 5 bases from J, with 12 bases between. CDR3 loop: CASSQASVERNTIYF. The DNA for the CDR3 is TGCGCCAGCAGCCAAGCTTCCGTAGAGCGAAACACCATATATTTT.

The V gene is TRBV30, the J gene TRBJ1-3; 11 bases are shared with TRBD1. The germline CDR1 and CDR2 sequences are GTSNPN and SVGIG (reference sequence). After removal of 5 bases from V and 1 base from J, the junction contained 1 base not matched to a gene. The CDR3 runs to 14 residues. CDR3 residues: CAWGQGASGNTIYF. The CDR3 DNA is TGTGCCTGGGGACAGGGGGCATCTGGAAACACCATATATTTT.

The chain carries TRBV29-1 and TRBJ2-1, with 7 nucleotides matching TRBD1. The CDR3 has 11 residues. Germline CDR1 and CDR2: SQVTM and ANQGSEA. J was trimmed by 12 bases and V by 4 bases; bases with no gene match: 6. The CDR3 here is CSVAGGVGQFF. The CDR3 DNA is TGCAGCGTTGCAGGGGGAGTAGGGCAGTTCTTC.

The chain has TRBV6-5 and TRBJ1-1; possibly TRBD1 for D (5 bases). The CDR3 sequence is 14 residues long. Trimming took 5 bases from V and 8 from J, leaving 18 bases between them. Germline CDR1 reads MNHEY; CDR2 reads SVGAGI. The CDR3 is CASSTGPPGLEAFF. The CDR3 region has the DNA TGTGCCAGCAGTACCGGCCCCCCAGGGTTGGAAGCTTTCTTT.

The chain couples TRBV4-3 to TRBJ2-7; unclear D gene. V lost 0 bases to trimming and J lost 4 bases, with 10 bases between them. The CDR3 is made up of 14 amino acids. The germline V gene has CDR1 LGHNA and CDR2 YSLEER. The CDR3 sequence: CASSQDSSRYEQYF. The DNA of the CDR3 is TGCGCCAGCAGCCAAGATTCGTCTCGGTACGAGCAGTACTTC.

The V call is TRBV18, the J call TRBJ1-2, with 7 positions matching TRBD1. This CDR3 is built from 13 residues. Germline V CDR1 and CDR2: KGHSH, LQKENI. J was trimmed by 6 bases and V by 3 bases; bases with no gene match: 4. The CDR3 DNA sequence: TGTGCCAGCTCACCCCGGGACAGCGATGGCTACACCTTC. Protein: CASSPRDSDGYTF.

V gene TRBV19 combines with J gene TRBJ2-2; D unclear. Germline CDR1 reads LNHDA; CDR2 reads SQIVND (reference sequence). V was pared by 7 bases and J by 1 base, with 10 bases between. This CDR3 region has 14 residues. CDR3 in DNA: TGTGCCAGTACCTTCGTACTGAACACCGGGGAGCTGTTTTTT. It yields the protein CASTFVLNTGELFF.

The chain couples TRBV29-1 to TRBJ1-2; D remains ambiguous. CDR3 length: 11 residues. V was shortened by 2 bases and J by 4 bases, with 5 bases between the two germline ends. CDR1 SQVTM and CDR2 ANQGSEA come from the germline V gene. Here the CDR3 reads CSVEQIYGYTF. The CDR3 DNA reads as TGCAGCGTTGAACAGATCTATGGCTACACCTTC.

The V gene is TRBV5-1, the J gene TRBJ2-7, with D tentatively TRBD1 (5 bases). Per the germline V gene, CDR1 is SGHRS and CDR2 is YFSETQ. The V end lost 0 bases, the J end lost 5 bases, and 12 bases lay between the germline ends. This CDR3 contains 14 residues. CDR3 bases: TGCGCCAGCAGCTTGGATCAGGGCAACCACGAGCAGTACTTC. Translating gives CASSLDQGNHEQYF. Drawing the rest from reference TRBV5-1 and TRBJ2-7, the complete variable domain is KAGVTQTPRYLIKTRGQQVTLSCSPISGHRSVSWYQQTPGQGLQFLFEYFSETQRNKGNFPGRFSGRQFSNSRSEMNVSTLELGDSALYLCASSLDQGNHEQYFGPGTRLTVT.